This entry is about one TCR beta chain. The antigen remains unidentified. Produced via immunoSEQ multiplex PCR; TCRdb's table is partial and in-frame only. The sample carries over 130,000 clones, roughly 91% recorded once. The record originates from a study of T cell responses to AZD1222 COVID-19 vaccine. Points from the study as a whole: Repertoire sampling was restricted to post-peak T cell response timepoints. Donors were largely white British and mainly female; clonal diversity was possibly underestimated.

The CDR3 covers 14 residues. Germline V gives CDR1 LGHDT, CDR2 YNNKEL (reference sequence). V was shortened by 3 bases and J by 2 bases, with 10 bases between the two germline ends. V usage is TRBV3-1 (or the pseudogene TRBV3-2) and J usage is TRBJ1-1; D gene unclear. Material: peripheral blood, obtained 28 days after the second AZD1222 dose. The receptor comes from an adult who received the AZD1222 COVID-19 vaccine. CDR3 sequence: CASSQVLGNTEAFF. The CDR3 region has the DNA TGTGCCAGCAGCCAGGTACTGGGAAACACTGAAGCTTTCTTT.